The rows below give T cell receptor beta chains drawn from one sample of a study of T cell responses to AZD1222 COVID-19 vaccine. Clones were read by immunoSEQ multiplex PCR, and TCRdb kept only the in-frame ones, dropping some. Of roughly 99,000 clones in the sample, roughly 90% were seen once. Sequences were derived from peripheral blood, sampled on day 0 of AZD1222 vaccination. These receptors were collected from an adult in good health. Both conserved end residues are part of each CDR3. The D gene is left open where the match is weak. Rows give clone size only sometimes, using once, few, many, or a class for an expanded clone.

V gene: TRBV5-3; clone size: -; D gene: -; J gene: TRBJ2-7; CDR3 protein: CARSRWRTKSYEQYF; CDR3 DNA: TGTGCCAGAAGCCGATGGAGGACGAAATCCTACGAGCAGTACTTC
V gene: TRBV5-6; clone size: -; D gene: -; J gene: TRBJ1-5; CDR3 protein: CASSLWAGFQPQHF; CDR3 DNA: TGTGCCAGCAGCTTGTGGGCAGGGTTTCAGCCCCAGCATTTT
V gene: TRBV2; clone size: -; D gene: TRBD1; J gene: TRBJ2-5; CDR3 protein: CASSGRGQETQYF; CDR3 DNA: TGTGCCAGCAGTGGCAGGGGGCAGGAGACCCAGTACTTC
V gene: TRBV6-6; clone size: few; D gene: TRBD1; J gene: TRBJ2-5; CDR3 protein: CASSWGQVQETQYF; CDR3 DNA: TGTGCCAGCAGTTGGGGACAGGTACAAGAGACCCAGTACTTC
V gene: TRBV28; clone size: -; D gene: -; J gene: TRBJ2-1; CDR3 protein: CASSQPPPGAVEQFF; CDR3 DNA: TGTGCCAGCAGTCAACCCCCCCCCGGGGCGGTTGAGCAGTTCTTC
V gene: TRBV5-1; clone size: -; D gene: TRBD2; J gene: TRBJ2-7; CDR3 protein: CASSLALAGGLLYEQYF; CDR3 DNA: TGCGCCAGCAGCTTGGCCTTAGCGGGAGGGCTCCTCTACGAGCAGTACTTC
V gene: TRBV2; clone size: -; D gene: TRBD2; J gene: TRBJ2-5; CDR3 protein: CASSESGAGAGETQYF; CDR3 DNA: TGTGCCAGCAGTGAAAGTGGGGCGGGAGCGGGAGAGACCCAGTACTTC
V gene: TRBV6-2/TRBV6-3; clone size: -; D gene: -; J gene: TRBJ1-2; CDR3 protein: CASSYSTQRYGYTF; CDR3 DNA: TGTGCCAGCAGTTACTCGACTCAGCGCTATGGCTACACCTTC
V gene: TRBV10-3; clone size: -; D gene: -; J gene: TRBJ1-2; CDR3 protein: CAISELTRNYGYTF; CDR3 DNA: TGTGCCATCAGTGAGTTGACTAGAAACTATGGCTACACCTTC
V gene: TRBV7-6; clone size: -; D gene: TRBD2; J gene: TRBJ2-5; CDR3 protein: CASSLGGGRRETQYF; CDR3 DNA: TGTGCCAGCAGCTTAGGGGGAGGGAGAAGAGAGACCCAGTACTTC
V gene: TRBV19; clone size: -; D gene: -; J gene: TRBJ2-2; CDR3 protein: CASSPRQNRPGELFF; CDR3 DNA: TGTGCCAGTAGTCCCAGACAGAATCGGCCCGGGGAGCTGTTTTTT
V gene: TRBV25-1; clone size: -; D gene: -; J gene: TRBJ1-1; CDR3 protein: CASRGDPNTEAFF; CDR3 DNA: TGTGCCAGCAGGGGGGACCCGAACACTGAAGCTTTCTTT
V gene: TRBV5-1; clone size: -; D gene: -; J gene: TRBJ1-2; CDR3 protein: CASSFEPGDYGYTF; CDR3 DNA: TGCGCCAGCAGCTTCGAGCCAGGGGACTATGGCTACACCTTC
V gene: TRBV24-1; clone size: -; D gene: -; J gene: TRBJ2-1; CDR3 protein: CATSARNNEQFF; CDR3 DNA: TGTGCCACCAGTGCCAGGAACAATGAGCAGTTCTTC
V gene: TRBV6-1; clone size: -; D gene: TRBD2; J gene: TRBJ2-2; CDR3 protein: CASSGTSGSRPNTGELFF; CDR3 DNA: TGTGCCAGCAGTGGCACTAGCGGGAGTAGACCGAACACCGGGGAGCTGTTTTTT
V gene: TRBV7-3; clone size: once; D gene: -; J gene: TRBJ1-2; CDR3 protein: CASSSPGGSGYTF; CDR3 DNA: TGTGCCAGCAGCTCCCCCGGAGGGAGCGGCTACACCTTC
V gene: TRBV3-1/TRBV3-2; clone size: once; D gene: -; J gene: TRBJ2-3; CDR3 protein: CASSQGRGTDTQYF; CDR3 DNA: TGTGCCAGCAGCCAAGGTAGGGGCACAGATACGCAGTATTTT
V gene: TRBV10-3; clone size: -; D gene: -; J gene: TRBJ2-1; CDR3 protein: CAISDGGSSYNEQFF; CDR3 DNA: TGTGCCATCAGTGACGGCGGCAGCTCCTACAATGAGCAGTTCTTC
V gene: TRBV28; clone size: -; D gene: -; J gene: TRBJ2-1; CDR3 protein: CASRRDSTSYNEQFF; CDR3 DNA: TGTGCCAGCAGAAGGGACTCAACCTCCTACAATGAGCAGTTCTTC
V gene: TRBV7-9; clone size: -; D gene: TRBD2; J gene: TRBJ2-1; CDR3 protein: CAGLAELSYNEQFF; CDR3 DNA: TGTGCCGGACTAGCGGAGCTCTCCTACAATGAGCAGTTCTTC
V gene: TRBV28; clone size: -; D gene: TRBD1; J gene: TRBJ2-7; CDR3 protein: CASRGGATYEQYF; CDR3 DNA: TGTGCCAGCCGAGGGGGCGCGACCTACGAGCAGTACTTC
V gene: TRBV7-9; clone size: -; D gene: -; J gene: TRBJ1-6; CDR3 protein: CASSLRSAGQNSPLHF; CDR3 DNA: TGTGCCAGCAGCTTACGTTCCGCGGGACAAAATTCACCCCTCCACTTT
V gene: TRBV9; clone size: -; D gene: TRBD2; J gene: TRBJ2-1; CDR3 protein: CASSPQTSGRNNEQFF; CDR3 DNA: TGTGCCAGCAGCCCGCAGACTAGCGGGAGGAACAATGAGCAGTTCTTC
V gene: TRBV4-1; clone size: once; D gene: -; J gene: TRBJ1-6; CDR3 protein: CASSPGVPPLHF; CDR3 DNA: TGCGCCAGCAGCCCAGGGGTCCCACCCCTCCACTTT
V gene: TRBV30; clone size: -; D gene: -; J gene: TRBJ1-3; CDR3 protein: CAWTRGGGNTIYF; CDR3 DNA: TGTGCCTGGACCCGCGGCGGTGGAAACACCATATATTTT
V gene: TRBV27; clone size: -; D gene: -; J gene: TRBJ1-4; CDR3 protein: CASGVWGGEKLFF; CDR3 DNA: TGTGCCAGCGGGGTATGGGGAGGTGAAAAACTGTTTTTT
V gene: TRBV28; clone size: -; D gene: -; J gene: TRBJ1-4; CDR3 protein: CASSSNIRQNENEKLFF; CDR3 DNA: TGTGCCAGCAGTTCCAATATCAGACAGAACGAGAATGAAAAACTGTTTTTT
V gene: TRBV30; clone size: -; D gene: TRBD1; J gene: TRBJ1-3; CDR3 protein: CAWDRGYGNTIYF; CDR3 DNA: TGTGCCTGGGACAGGGGATATGGAAACACCATATATTTT
V gene: TRBV12-3/TRBV12-4; clone size: -; D gene: -; J gene: TRBJ2-1; CDR3 protein: CAIRVGSYNEQFF; CDR3 DNA: TGTGCCATCCGTGTCGGGTCCTACAATGAGCAGTTCTTC
V gene: TRBV15; clone size: -; D gene: -; J gene: TRBJ1-4; CDR3 protein: CATSRDRSKEKLFF; CDR3 DNA: TGTGCCACCAGCAGAGATCGGAGCAAGGAAAAACTGTTTTTT
V gene: TRBV4-3; clone size: once; D gene: -; J gene: TRBJ1-3; CDR3 protein: CASSQDRASGNTIYF; CDR3 DNA: TGCGCCAGCAGCCAAGATCGGGCCTCTGGAAACACCATATATTTT
V gene: TRBV4-2; clone size: -; D gene: -; J gene: TRBJ1-5; CDR3 protein: CASSQPLSNQPQHF; CDR3 DNA: TGTGCCAGCAGCCAGCCATTAAGCAATCAGCCCCAGCATTTT
V gene: TRBV7-3; clone size: -; D gene: TRBD2; J gene: TRBJ2-1; CDR3 protein: CASSFKTSGRHEQFF; CDR3 DNA: TGTGCCAGCAGCTTCAAAACTAGCGGGAGGCATGAGCAGTTCTTC
V gene: TRBV28; clone size: -; D gene: TRBD1; J gene: TRBJ2-4; CDR3 protein: CASSLVQGQGVF; CDR3 DNA: TGTGCCAGCAGTTTGGTGCAAGGACAGGGGGTTTTC
V gene: TRBV28; clone size: -; D gene: TRBD1; J gene: TRBJ2-1; CDR3 protein: CASSLIGAGGTNEQFF; CDR3 DNA: TGTGCCAGCAGTTTAATCGGAGCAGGGGGAACAAATGAGCAGTTCTTC
V gene: TRBV5-3; clone size: -; D gene: TRBD1; J gene: TRBJ1-6; CDR3 protein: CARRPTDRDNSPLHF; CDR3 DNA: TGTGCCAGAAGGCCCACGGACAGGGATAATTCACCCCTCCACTTT
V gene: TRBV5-1; clone size: -; D gene: -; J gene: TRBJ1-1; CDR3 protein: CASSANGQIMNTEAFF; CDR3 DNA: TGCGCCAGCAGCGCTAACGGACAGATAATGAACACTGAAGCTTTCTTT
V gene: TRBV7-2; clone size: -; D gene: TRBD1; J gene: TRBJ2-7; CDR3 protein: CASSNRTGHSYEQYF; CDR3 DNA: TGTGCCAGCAGCAACCGGACAGGCCATTCCTACGAGCAGTACTTC
V gene: TRBV28; clone size: -; D gene: TRBD1; J gene: TRBJ2-5; CDR3 protein: CAIQGTGETQYF; CDR3 DNA: TGTGCCATCCAAGGGACAGGAGAGACCCAGTACTTC
V gene: TRBV7-8; clone size: once; D gene: TRBD1; J gene: TRBJ1-3; CDR3 protein: CASSLVPGTAVYSGNTIYF; CDR3 DNA: TGTGCCAGCAGCTTAGTGCCCGGGACAGCCGTCTACTCTGGAAACACCATATATTTT
V gene: TRBV5-1; clone size: -; D gene: TRBD1; J gene: TRBJ1-4; CDR3 protein: CASREQGSTNEKLFF; CDR3 DNA: TGCGCCAGCAGGGAACAGGGGAGTACTAATGAAAAACTGTTTTTT
V gene: TRBV10-3; clone size: -; D gene: -; J gene: TRBJ2-7; CDR3 protein: CAISDQPSYEQYF; CDR3 DNA: TGTGCCATCAGTGACCAACCCTCCTACGAGCAGTACTTC
V gene: TRBV2; clone size: -; D gene: TRBD1; J gene: TRBJ2-3; CDR3 protein: CASRRTGGDNTDTQYF; CDR3 DNA: TGTGCCAGCAGGCGGACAGGGGGCGATAACACAGATACGCAGTATTTT
V gene: TRBV18; clone size: -; D gene: -; J gene: TRBJ1-6; CDR3 protein: CASSPMGLGGNSPLHF; CDR3 DNA: TGTGCCAGCTCACCAATGGGGCTTGGGGGCAATTCACCCCTCCACTTT
V gene: TRBV28; clone size: -; D gene: TRBD1; J gene: TRBJ1-5; CDR3 protein: CASSLQGAQPQHF; CDR3 DNA: TGTGCCAGCAGTCTGCAGGGGGCTCAGCCCCAGCATTTT
V gene: TRBV7-2; clone size: -; D gene: -; J gene: TRBJ2-7; CDR3 protein: CASSPRPGYEQYF; CDR3 DNA: TGTGCCAGCAGCCCTCGGCCGGGGTACGAGCAGTACTTC